This T cell receptor beta chain was recovered during a study of blood T cell repertoires in COVID-19. Overall study context: Samples came from the United States, Italy and Spain, spanning acute and convalescent COVID-19. Sources were T cells, B-cell-depleted T cells, or PBMCs; the material itself was cDNA or gDNA.

As processed by the authors: Estimated nucleated cell counts came from reference gene primer amplification. Sequencing used immunoSEQ multiplex PCR; TCRdb keeps in-frame clones, though not all of them. The DNA gave D and trimming, while V, J and clone size come from that table. The table has over 70,000 clones, 80% to 95% seen once. Seattle researchers signed up patients amid active infection and tracked them longitudinally. This CDR3 contains 19 residues. CDR1 and CDR2 from the germline V gene are KGHDR and SFDVKD. V shed 3 bases, J shed 1 base, and the junction held 13 bases outside the gene matches.

The V call is TRBV24-1, the J call TRBJ2-3, with 9 bases fitting TRBD1. Sequenced material: peripheral blood. The receptor was isolated from a man between 50 and 59 years old with COVID-19, enrolled during active disease. The CDR3 is CATSDGRDREHSGTDTQYF. The CDR3 DNA reads as TGTGCCACCAGTGATGGCCGGGACAGGGAACATAGCGGCACAGATACGCAGTATTTT.